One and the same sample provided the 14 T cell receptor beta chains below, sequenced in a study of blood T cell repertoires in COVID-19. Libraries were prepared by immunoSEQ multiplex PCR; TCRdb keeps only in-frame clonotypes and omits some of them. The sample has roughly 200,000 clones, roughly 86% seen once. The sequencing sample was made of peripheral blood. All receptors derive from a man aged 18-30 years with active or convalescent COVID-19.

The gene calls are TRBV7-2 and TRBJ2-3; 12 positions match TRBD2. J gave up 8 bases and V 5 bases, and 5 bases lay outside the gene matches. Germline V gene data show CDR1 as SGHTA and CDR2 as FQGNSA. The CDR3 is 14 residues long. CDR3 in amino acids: CASSPGLAGLTQYF. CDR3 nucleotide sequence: TGTGCCAGCAGCCCGGGACTAGCGGGCCTTACGCAGTATTTT. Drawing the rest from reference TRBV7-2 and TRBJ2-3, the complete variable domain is GAGVSQSPSNKVTEKGKDVELRCDPISGHTALYWYRQSLGQGLEFLIYFQGNSAPDKSGLPSDRFSAERTGGSVSTLTIQRTQQEDSAVYLCASSPGLAGLTQYFGPGTRLTVL.

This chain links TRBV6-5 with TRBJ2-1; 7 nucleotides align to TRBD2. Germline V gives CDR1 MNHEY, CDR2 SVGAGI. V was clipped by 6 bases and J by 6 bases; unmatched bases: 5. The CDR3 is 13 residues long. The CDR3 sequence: CASSETSLNEQFF. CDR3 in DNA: TGTGCCAGCAGCGAGACTAGCCTCAATGAGCAGTTCTTC.

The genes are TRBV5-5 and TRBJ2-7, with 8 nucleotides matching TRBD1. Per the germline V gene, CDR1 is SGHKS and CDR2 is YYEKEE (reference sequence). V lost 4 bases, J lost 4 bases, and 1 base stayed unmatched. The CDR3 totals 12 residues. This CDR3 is CASSRQGYEQYF. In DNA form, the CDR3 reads TGTGCCAGCAGCCGACAGGGGTACGAGCAGTACTTC. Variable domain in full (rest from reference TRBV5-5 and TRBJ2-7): DAGVTQSPTHLIKTRGQQVTLRCSPISGHKSVSWYQQVLGQGPQFIFQYYEKEERGRGNFPDRFSARQFPNYSSELNVNALLLGDSALYLCASSRQGYEQYFGPGTRLTVT.

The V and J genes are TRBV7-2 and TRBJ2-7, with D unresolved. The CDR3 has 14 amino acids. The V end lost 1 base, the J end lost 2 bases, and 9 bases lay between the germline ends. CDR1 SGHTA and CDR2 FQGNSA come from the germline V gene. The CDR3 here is CASSLGRVTYEQYF. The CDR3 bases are TGTGCCAGCAGCTTAGGCCGGGTAACCTACGAGCAGTACTTC.

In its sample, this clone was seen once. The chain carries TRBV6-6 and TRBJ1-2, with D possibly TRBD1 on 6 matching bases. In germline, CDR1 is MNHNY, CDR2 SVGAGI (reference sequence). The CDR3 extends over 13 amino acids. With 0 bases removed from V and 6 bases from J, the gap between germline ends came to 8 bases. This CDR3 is CASSYSRDNGYTF. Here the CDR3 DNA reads TGTGCCAGCAGTTACTCCAGGGACAATGGCTACACCTTC.

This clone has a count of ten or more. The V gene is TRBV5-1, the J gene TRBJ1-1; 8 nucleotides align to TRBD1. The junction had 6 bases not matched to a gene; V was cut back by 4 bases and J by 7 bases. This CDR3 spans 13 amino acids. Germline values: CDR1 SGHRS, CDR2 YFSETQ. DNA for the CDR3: TGCGCCAGCAGCAGGACAGGGTATGATGAAGCTTTCTTT. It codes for CASSRTGYDEAFF.

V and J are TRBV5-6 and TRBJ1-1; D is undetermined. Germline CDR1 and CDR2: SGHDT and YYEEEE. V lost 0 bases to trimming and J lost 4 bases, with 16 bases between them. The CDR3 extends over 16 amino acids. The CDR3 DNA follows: TGTGCCAGCAGCTTGGTACTTTCTGAGGAGAGCACTGAAGCTTTCTTT. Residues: CASSLVLSEESTEAFF.

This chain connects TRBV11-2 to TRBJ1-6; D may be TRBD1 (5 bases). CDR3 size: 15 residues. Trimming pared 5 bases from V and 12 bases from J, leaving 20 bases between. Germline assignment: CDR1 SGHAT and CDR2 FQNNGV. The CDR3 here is CASSAPGPGGRPLHF. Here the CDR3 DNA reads TGTGCCAGCAGCGCACCCGGGCCCGGGGGTAGACCCCTCCACTTT.

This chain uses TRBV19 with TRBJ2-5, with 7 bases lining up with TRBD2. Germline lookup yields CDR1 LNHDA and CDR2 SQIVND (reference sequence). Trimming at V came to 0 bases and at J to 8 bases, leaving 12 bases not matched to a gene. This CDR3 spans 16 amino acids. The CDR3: CASSIDFNSGHITQYF. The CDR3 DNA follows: TGTGCCAGTAGTATAGATTTTAATAGCGGGCATATAACCCAGTACTTC.

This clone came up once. The CDR3 is CASSFTTGVSTF. The CDR3 DNA sequence: TGTGCCAGCAGCTTTACTACAGGGGTATCCACCTTC. V is TRBV5-5 and J is TRBJ1-2; 7 bases fit TRBD1. With V trimmed by 2 bases and J by 13 bases, 8 bases remained unmatched. The CDR3 spans 12 residues. The germline V gene encodes CDR1 SGHKS and CDR2 YYEKEE (reference sequence). Full variable domain (outside the CDR3, taken from reference TRBV5-5 and TRBJ1-2): DAGVTQSPTHLIKTRGQQVTLRCSPISGHKSVSWYQQVLGQGPQFIFQYYEKEERGRGNFPDRFSARQFPNYSSELNVNALLLGDSALYLCASSFTTGVSTFGSGTRLTVV.

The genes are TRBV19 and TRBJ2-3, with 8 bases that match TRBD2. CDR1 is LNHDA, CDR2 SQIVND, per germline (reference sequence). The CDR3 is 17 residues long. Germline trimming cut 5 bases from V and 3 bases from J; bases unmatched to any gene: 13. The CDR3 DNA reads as TGTGCCAGTAGTCAGACGGGGGGGCGAAGAAGGACAGATACGCAGTATTTT. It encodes CASSQTGGRRRTDTQYF. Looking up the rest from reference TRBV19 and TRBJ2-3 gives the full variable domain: DGGITQSPKYLFRKEGQNVTLSCEQNLNHDAMYWYRQDPGQGLRLIYYSQIVNDFQKGDIAEGYSVSREKKESFPLTVTSAQKNPTAFYLCASSQTGGRRRTDTQYFGPGTRLTVL.

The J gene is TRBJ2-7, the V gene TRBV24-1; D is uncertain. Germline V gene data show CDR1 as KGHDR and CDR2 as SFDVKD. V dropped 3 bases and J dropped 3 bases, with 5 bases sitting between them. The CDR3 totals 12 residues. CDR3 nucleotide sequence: TGTGCCACCAGTGATCAGGACTACGAGCAGTACTTC. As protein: CATSDQDYEQYF.

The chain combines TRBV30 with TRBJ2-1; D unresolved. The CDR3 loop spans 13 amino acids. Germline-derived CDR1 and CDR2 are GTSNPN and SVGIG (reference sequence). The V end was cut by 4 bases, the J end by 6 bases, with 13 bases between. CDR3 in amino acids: CAWTVTWVNEQFF. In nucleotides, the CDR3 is TGTGCCTGGACCGTGACTTGGGTCAATGAGCAGTTCTTC.

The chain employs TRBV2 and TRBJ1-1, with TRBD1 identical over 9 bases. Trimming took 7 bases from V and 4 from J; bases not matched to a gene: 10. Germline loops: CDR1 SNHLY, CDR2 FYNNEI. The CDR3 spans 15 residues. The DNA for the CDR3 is TGTGCCAGCACCTCCACAGGGGGCGCCGGCACTGAAGCTTTCTTT. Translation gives CASTSTGGAGTEAFF. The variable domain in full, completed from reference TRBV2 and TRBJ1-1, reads EPEVTQTPSHQVTQMGQEVILRCVPISNHLYFYWYRQILGQKVEFLVSFYNNEISEKSEIFDDQFSVERPDGSNFTLKIRSTKLEDSAMYFCASTSTGGAGTEAFFGQGTRLTVV.